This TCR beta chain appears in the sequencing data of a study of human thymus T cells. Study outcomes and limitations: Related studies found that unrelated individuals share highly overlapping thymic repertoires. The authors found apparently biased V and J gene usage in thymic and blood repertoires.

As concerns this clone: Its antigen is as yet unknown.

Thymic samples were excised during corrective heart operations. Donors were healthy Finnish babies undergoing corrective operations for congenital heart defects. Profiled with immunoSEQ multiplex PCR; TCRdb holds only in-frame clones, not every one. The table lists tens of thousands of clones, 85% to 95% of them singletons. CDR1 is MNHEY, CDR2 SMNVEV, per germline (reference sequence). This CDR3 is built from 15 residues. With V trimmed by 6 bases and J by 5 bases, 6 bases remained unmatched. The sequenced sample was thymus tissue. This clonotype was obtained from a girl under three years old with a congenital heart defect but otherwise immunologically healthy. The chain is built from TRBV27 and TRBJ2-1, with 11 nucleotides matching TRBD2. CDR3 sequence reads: CASSLTSGVNNEQFF. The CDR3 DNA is TGTGCCAGCAGCCTGACTAGCGGGGTTAACAATGAGCAGTTCTTC.